Described below is a single TCR beta chain sequence and its context. The source of the sample is a study of shared T cell receptors in the human thymus. The data were produced by immunoSEQ multiplex PCR, yet TCRdb's version contains in-frame clones alone and is incomplete. In the table there are about 380,000 clones, 95% of which are singletons. This TCR was recovered from a human donor. Sequencing input: thymocytes.

CDR3 bases: TGCGCCAGCAGTGGCCCCCTTAGCCTAGGGGCGGAGTACTTC. Translating it yields CASSGPLSLGAEYF. V is TRBV10-1 and J is TRBJ2-7; D may be TRBD1 (5 bases). The CDR3 totals 14 residues. Trimming removed 4 bases from V and 11 bases from J, with 21 bases in between. Germline CDR1 reads WNHNN; CDR2 reads SYGVQD (reference sequence).